These 23 T cell receptor beta chains were sequenced from one sample in a study of cytomegalovirus exposure and HLA in healthy donors. The PCR made use of 60 Vbeta and 13 Jbeta primers. Sequencing used immunoSEQ multiplex PCR; TCRdb keeps in-frame clones, though not all of them. The sample includes 99,000 or so clones, more than 70% of them seen just once. Sequenced material: PBMCs. The receptors come from a man aged 25-45 years in good health and CMV-seronegative.

This rearrangement joins TRBV7-7 to TRBJ2-2; 9 nucleotides align to TRBD1. The CDR3 length is 15 residues. After removal of 5 bases from V and 4 bases from J, the junction contained 5 bases not matched to a gene. Germline V gives CDR1 SSHAT, CDR2 FNYEAQ (reference sequence). The CDR3 region has the DNA TGTGCCAGCAGCACACAGGGGGCGGGCACCGGGGAGCTGTTTTTT. Translated: CASSTQGAGTGELFF.

The chain employs TRBV6-4 and TRBJ2-2; D perhaps matches TRBD1 (5 bases). Germline V gene lookup returns CDR1 MRHNA and CDR2 SNTAGT. The V and J ends lost 6 bases and 0 bases respectively, with 8 bases between them. CDR3 size: 14 residues. CDR3 sequence: CASSQTANTGELFF. The CDR3 DNA is TGTGCCAGCAGCCAGACAGCGAACACCGGGGAGCTGTTTTTT.

This chain links TRBV2 with TRBJ1-1; 9 bases are shared with TRBD1. The trim removed 6 bases at V and 6 bases at J, leaving 5 bases unmatched. This CDR3 has 13 residues. Looked up from germline, CDR1 is SNHLY and CDR2 is FYNNEI. The CDR3 sequence: CASSADRGAEAFF. Written as DNA, the CDR3 is TGTGCCAGCAGCGCCGACAGGGGGGCTGAAGCTTTCTTT.

This clone was counted between two and nine times. The chain combines TRBV5-1 with TRBJ2-5; TRBD1 matches at 9 bases. This CDR3 is 13 amino acids long. The trim removed 4 bases at V and 5 bases at J, leaving 3 bases unmatched. Germline CDR1 and CDR2: SGHRS and YFSETQ. For the CDR3, the DNA is TGCGCCAGCAGCCGCGACAGGGGGGAGACCCAGTACTTC. It encodes CASSRDRGETQYF.

The chain recombines TRBV6-5 with TRBJ2-7; TRBD1 matches at 7 bases. Germline V CDR1 and CDR2: MNHEY, SVGAGI. V shed 6 bases, J shed 3 bases, and the junction held 8 bases outside the gene matches. The CDR3 totals 14 residues. The chain's CDR3 is CASRKDRTNYEQYF. CDR3 nucleotides: TGTGCCAGCAGAAAGGACAGGACGAACTACGAGCAGTACTTC.

The gene calls are TRBV30 and TRBJ1-1; the D gene is possibly TRBD1 (5 bases). The CDR3 is made up of 13 amino acids. V shed 5 bases and J shed 0 bases, with 10 bases lying between them. Germline V CDR1 and CDR2: GTSNPN, SVGIG (reference sequence). CDR3 nucleotides: TGTGCCTGGGGGGGGAGGGTGAACACTGAAGCTTTCTTT. Translated: CAWGGRVNTEAFF. The variable domain in full, with the rest retrieved from reference TRBV30 and TRBJ1-1, is SQTIHQWPATLVQPVGSPLSLECTVEGTSNPNLYWYRQAAGRGLQLLFYSVGIGQISSEVPQNLSASRPQDRQFILSSKKLLLSDSGFYLCAWGGRVNTEAFFGQGTRLTVV.

V gene TRBV7-9 combines with J gene TRBJ1-6; 8 bases fit TRBD1. CDR1 is SEHNR, CDR2 FQNEAQ, per germline (reference sequence). This CDR3 spans 16 amino acids. The J segment lost 10 bases and the V segment lost 0 bases, leaving 8 bases of the junction unmatched. CDR3 sequence reads: CASSLAGGQEESPLHF. The CDR3, as DNA: TGTGCCAGCAGCTTAGCGGGGGGACAGGAGGAGTCACCCCTCCACTTT.

The rearrangement uses TRBV28 and TRBJ2-2; D might be TRBD2 (6 bases). V lost 2 bases and J lost 3, with 10 bases in between. The germline CDR1 and CDR2 sequences are MDHEN and SYDVKM. The CDR3 is 15 residues long. The CDR3 protein is CASSLGGLDTGELFF. DNA for the CDR3: TGTGCCAGCAGTTTAGGAGGGCTTGACACCGGGGAGCTGTTTTTT.

The chain employs TRBV30 and TRBJ2-7; 7 bases agree with TRBD1. Germline values: CDR1 GTSNPN, CDR2 SVGIG (reference sequence). V shed 5 bases, J shed 0 bases, and the junction held 10 bases outside the gene matches. The CDR3 has 15 amino acids. CDR3 in DNA: TGTGCCTGGGTCACAGGGGATTACGCCTCCTACGAGCAGTACTTC. Amino acids: CAWVTGDYASYEQYF.

The genes are TRBV29-1 and TRBJ2-3, with a possible D match to TRBD2 (6 bases). Trimming stripped 7 bases from V and 3 bases from J, with 14 bases between. Germline-derived CDR1 and CDR2 are SQVTM and ANQGSEA. The CDR3 covers 13 residues. DNA of the CDR3: TGCAGCGCCCTACTGGCGGGGACAGATACGCAGTATTTT. Translation: CSALLAGTDTQYF.

J is TRBJ2-5 and V is TRBV30; 8 nucleotides line up with TRBD1. The length of the CDR3 is 13 residues. Trimming removed 3 bases from V and 9 bases from J; junction bases left unmatched: 9. Germline CDR1 and CDR2: GTSNPN and SVGIG (reference sequence). This chain's CDR3 is CAWRDRAIWAQYF. CDR3 in DNA: TGTGCCTGGAGGGACAGGGCCATATGGGCCCAGTACTTC.

This clone occurred once. This chain links TRBV19 with TRBJ2-5; D perhaps matches TRBD1 (6 bases). The CDR3 loop spans 13 amino acids. V was trimmed by 5 bases and J by 2 bases, leaving 9 bases between them. Per germline, CDR1 LNHDA and CDR2 SQIVND (reference sequence). CDR3 loop: CASSSGQQETQYF. Written as DNA, the CDR3 is TGTGCCAGTAGTTCTGGACAGCAAGAGACCCAGTACTTC.

The table lists this clone with a few counts. The chain uses TRBV6-6 and TRBJ1-2; 7 bases are a match to TRBD1. The CDR3 loop spans 12 amino acids. Germline V gene sequence: CDR1 MNHNY, CDR2 SVGAGI (reference sequence). The V and J ends lost 2 bases and 11 bases, in that order; junction bases with no gene match: 5. CDR3 loop: CASSYNPQGYTF. CDR3 nucleotides: TGTGCCAGCAGTTACAATCCACAGGGGTACACCTTC.

The V and J genes are TRBV19 and TRBJ2-3, with 7 bases matching TRBD2. Germline V gene data show CDR1 as LNHDA and CDR2 as SQIVND (reference sequence). J gave up 3 bases and V 7 bases, and 7 bases lay outside the gene matches. The CDR3 runs 14 residues. CDR3 loop: CASNDGGKTDTQYF. The DNA for the CDR3 is TGTGCCAGTAATGACGGGGGGAAGACAGATACGCAGTATTTT.

This clone was detected only a few times. The V and J genes are TRBV7-9 and TRBJ1-1, with 7 nucleotides matching TRBD1. The CDR3 has 14 amino acids. J was trimmed by 0 bases and V by 3 bases; bases with no gene match: 1. In germline, CDR1 is SEHNR, CDR2 FQNEAQ (reference sequence). DNA for the CDR3: TGTGCCAGCAGCTTGACAGGGCTGAACACTGAAGCTTTCTTT. Residues: CASSLTGLNTEAFF.

This clone came up a few times. The J gene is TRBJ2-3, the V gene TRBV7-6, with 8 bases lining up with TRBD2. J gave up 6 bases and V 6 bases, and 2 bases lay outside the gene matches. Per the germline V gene, CDR1 is SGHVS and CDR2 is FNYEAQ. This CDR3 spans 12 amino acids. In DNA form, the CDR3 reads TGTGCCAGCAGTCCGGGGGGGGATACGCAGTATTTT. Encoded protein: CASSPGGDTQYF.

This clone was observed a few times. The chain combines TRBV5-1 with TRBJ1-1; TRBD1 might be the D (5 bases). Germline CDR1 SGHRS, CDR2 YFSETQ. This CDR3 contains 14 residues. The V end was cut by 2 bases, the J end by 4 bases, with 12 bases between. Written as DNA, the CDR3 is TGCGCCAGCAGCTTTGGAGGAGGGACCACTGAAGCTTTCTTT. Translation: CASSFGGGTTEAFF.

CDR3 sequence: CASSSGDRDSGELFF. For the CDR3, the DNA is TGCGCCAGCAGCTCAGGCGACAGGGACTCCGGGGAGCTGTTTTTT. The chain combines TRBV5-1 with TRBJ2-2; weak D call: TRBD1 (7 bases). The CDR3 is made up of 15 amino acids. Germline V lookup: CDR1 SGHRS, CDR2 YFSETQ. V was trimmed by 3 bases and J by 6 bases, leaving 15 bases between them. Based on the CDR3 plus reference TRBV5-1 and TRBJ2-2, the full variable domain is KAGVTQTPRYLIKTRGQQVTLSCSPISGHRSVSWYQQTPGQGLQFLFEYFSETQRNKGNFPGRFSGRQFSNSRSEMNVSTLELGDSALYLCASSSGDRDSGELFFGEGSRLTVL.

In its sample, this clone was seen a few times. The chain joins TRBV14 to TRBJ1-2; TRBD1 aligns across 7 bases. The V segment lost 4 bases and the J segment 5 bases; nucleotides outside the gene matches: 10. Germline CDR1 reads SGHDN; CDR2 reads FVKESK. The length of the CDR3 is 15 residues. This CDR3 reads CASSPRTGLGYGYTF. The CDR3 bases are TGTGCCAGCAGCCCAAGGACAGGTCTGGGGTATGGCTACACCTTC.

The chain links TRBV9 to TRBJ2-3; 8 bases agree with TRBD2. This CDR3 has 14 amino acids. Trimming removed 3 bases from V and 7 bases from J; junction bases left unmatched: 7. In germline, CDR1 is SGDLS, CDR2 YYNGEE. The CDR3 bases are TGTGCCAGCAGCGCCCAACGGGGGGGCTATACGCAGTATTTT. This gives the protein CASSAQRGGYTQYF. The full variable domain, in which reference TRBV9 and TRBJ2-3 provide the parts outside the CDR3, is DSGVTQTPKHLITATGQRVTLRCSPRSGDLSVYWYQQSLDQGLQFLIQYYNGEERAKGNILERFSAQQFPDLHSELNLSSLELGDSALYFCASSAQRGGYTQYFGPGTRLTVL.

The V call is TRBV7-2, the J call TRBJ2-7; D is possibly TRBD2 (6 bases). V shed 3 bases and J shed 4 bases, with 19 bases lying between them. CDR1 is SGHTA, CDR2 FQGNSA, per germline. There are 16 residues in the CDR3. The CDR3 nucleotides are TGTGCCAGCAGCTTTAGTTGGGGAGGTGGGTCTTACGAGCAGTACTTC. Residues: CASSFSWGGGSYEQYF.

J is TRBJ2-3 and V is TRBV6-1; D not certain. CDR3 length: 13 amino acids. Trimming stripped 7 bases from V and 2 bases from J, with 10 bases between. Germline-derived CDR1 and CDR2 are MNHNS and SASEGT. CDR3 residues: CASKESATDTQYF. CDR3 bases: TGTGCCAGCAAGGAGTCAGCCACAGATACGCAGTATTTT.

V gene TRBV11-2 combines with J gene TRBJ2-2; TRBD2 aligns across 7 bases. Germline CDR1 is SGHAT and CDR2 is FQNNGV. The V segment lost 5 bases and the J segment 6 bases; nucleotides outside the gene matches: 9. The CDR3 has 15 amino acids. The CDR3 DNA reads TGTGCCAGCAGCCCCGGGGGGAAAAATGCCGGGGAGCTGTTTTTT. It specifies CASSPGGKNAGELFF.